This passage covers 27 T cell receptor beta chains from one sample sequenced in a study of T cell changes during pregnancy in multiple sclerosis. Sequencing used immunoSEQ multiplex PCR; TCRdb keeps in-frame clones, though not all of them. The sample lists some 30,000 clones; 85% to 90% were seen once. The sequencing here drew on CD4+ T cells from peripheral blood mononuclear cells, taken in the third trimester of pregnancy. These receptor sequences come from a female donor in good health, enrolled as a control in a pregnancy study.

The chain carries TRBV6-6 and TRBJ1-6; 8 bases fit TRBD1. Germline-derived CDR1 and CDR2 are MNHNY and SVGAGI (reference sequence). J was trimmed by 10 bases and V by 4 bases; bases with no gene match: 9. The CDR3 loop spans 15 amino acids. CDR3 region: CASSFDRGINSPLHF. CDR3 DNA sequence: TGTGCCAGCAGTTTCGACAGGGGTATTAACTCACCCCTCCACTTT.

This chain connects TRBV25-1 to TRBJ1-6, with TRBD1 matching over 9 bases. Trimming took 6 bases from V and 6 from J; bases not matched to a gene: 6. There are 15 residues in the CDR3. Germline values: CDR1 MGHDK, CDR2 SYGVNS. This chain's CDR3 is CASRGTGSANSPLHF. The CDR3 DNA is TGTGCCAGCAGAGGGACAGGGTCGGCTAATTCACCCCTCCACTTT.

The V call is TRBV5-1, the J call TRBJ2-1; 7 nucleotides line up with TRBD2. CDR1 is SGHRS and CDR2 is YFSETQ in the germline V gene. V shed 4 bases and J 8 bases; nucleotides not matched to a gene: 6. The CDR3 is 13 amino acids. CDR3 sequence reads: CASSRLATDEQFF. The DNA of the CDR3 is TGCGCCAGCAGCCGACTAGCCACCGATGAGCAGTTCTTC.

The V and J genes are TRBV30 and TRBJ2-3; a weak D match, TRBD2 (5 bases). The CDR3 extends over 12 amino acids. Between the trimmed V and J ends, which lost 4 bases and 8 bases, there was a span of 13 bases. Germline CDR1 reads GTSNPN; CDR2 reads SVGIG (reference sequence). In DNA, the CDR3 is TGTGCCTGGACGTCAGATCTAGCTACGCAGTATTTT. This encodes CAWTSDLATQYF. The variable domain in full, with the rest retrieved from reference TRBV30 and TRBJ2-3, is SQTIHQWPATLVQPVGSPLSLECTVEGTSNPNLYWYRQAAGRGLQLLFYSVGIGQISSEVPQNLSASRPQDRQFILSSKKLLLSDSGFYLCAWTSDLATQYFGPGTRLTVL.

CDR3 DNA: TGTGCCAGCGGCCCGGGACTAGCGGGAGTGGCGCAGTACTTC. Translation: CASGPGLAGVAQYF. The V and J genes are TRBV2 and TRBJ2-7, with 14 positions matching TRBD2. In germline, CDR1 is SNHLY, CDR2 FYNNEI. This CDR3 has 14 amino acids. The V gene end was trimmed by 8 bases and the J gene end by 9 bases; junction bases not matched to a gene: 9.

Concerning this clone: At one end, the junction sequence differs from germline, possibly due to a read error. The chain uses TRBV6-6 and TRBJ2-7; D might be TRBD1 (6 bases). This CDR3 has 15 amino acids. Germline V gives CDR1 MNHNY, CDR2 SVGAGI (reference sequence). DNA for the CDR3: TGTGCCAGCAGTCCTGAGGGGACACTCTCCCACGAGCAGTACTTC. This sequence encodes CASSPEGTLSHEQYF.

The chain links TRBV19 to TRBJ1-2, with 11 bases that match TRBD1. Per the germline V gene, CDR1 is LNHDA and CDR2 is SQIVND (reference sequence). J lost 2 bases, V lost 0 bases, and 2 bases had no gene match. The CDR3 totals 16 residues. The CDR3 sequence is CASSIDGTGGNYGYTF. In nucleotides, the CDR3 is TGTGCCAGTAGTATAGATGGGACAGGGGGAAACTATGGCTACACCTTC.

The chain employs TRBV19 and TRBJ1-5, with 8 bases identical to TRBD1. CDR1 is LNHDA, CDR2 SQIVND, per germline (reference sequence). With V trimmed by 5 bases and J by 2 bases, 14 bases remained unmatched. CDR3 length: 18 amino acids. This chain's CDR3 is CASSYYLGRGRGNQPQHF. The CDR3 DNA reads as TGTGCCAGTAGTTACTACCTCGGCAGGGGGCGAGGCAATCAGCCCCAGCATTTT. Drawing the rest from reference TRBV19 and TRBJ1-5, the complete variable domain is DGGITQSPKYLFRKEGQNVTLSCEQNLNHDAMYWYRQDPGQGLRLIYYSQIVNDFQKGDIAEGYSVSREKKESFPLTVTSAQKNPTAFYLCASSYYLGRGRGNQPQHFGDGTRLSIL.

The chain has TRBV29-1 and TRBJ2-7; D is possibly TRBD2 (7 bases). The germline V gene has CDR1 SQVTM and CDR2 ANQGSEA. This CDR3 spans 14 amino acids. V lost 0 bases, J lost 4 bases, and 13 bases lay in between. DNA of the CDR3: TGCAGCGTTGAAGAGGGGAGGGGGGAATACGAGCAGTACTTC. Translated: CSVEEGRGEYEQYF.

This clone came up once. J is TRBJ1-2 and V is TRBV4-1, with D possibly TRBD1 on 6 matching bases. Trimming pared 2 bases from V and 7 bases from J, leaving 14 bases between. Germline lookup yields CDR1 MGHRA and CDR2 YSYEKL. The CDR3 is 14 residues long. The CDR3 region is CASSQIRTASGYTF. The CDR3 bases are TGCGCCAGCAGCCAAATCCGGACAGCGTCTGGCTACACCTTC.

The chain carries TRBV2 and TRBJ1-2; possibly TRBD1 for D (6 bases). Trimming shortened V by 6 bases and J by 2 bases, and 13 bases separated the two germline ends. The germline V gene has CDR1 SNHLY and CDR2 FYNNEI. CDR3 length equals 14 residues. Here the CDR3 DNA reads TGTGCCAGCAGCGAACAGGGCTCCAACTATGGCTACACCTTC. Protein product: CASSEQGSNYGYTF.

This clone is a singleton in its sample. The chain joins TRBV5-1 to TRBJ2-7; no firm D call. Trimming took 2 bases from V and 6 from J, leaving 9 bases between them. The CDR3 runs to 12 residues. From germline, CDR1 is SGHRS and CDR2 YFSETQ. The CDR3 nucleotides read TGCGCCAGCAGCTTCTCGGGTTCCGAGCAGTACTTC. Residues: CASSFSGSEQYF. The full variable domain, its missing parts supplied by reference TRBV5-1 and TRBJ2-7, is KAGVTQTPRYLIKTRGQQVTLSCSPISGHRSVSWYQQTPGQGLQFLFEYFSETQRNKGNFPGRFSGRQFSNSRSEMNVSTLELGDSALYLCASSFSGSEQYFGPGTRLTVT.

The V gene is TRBV6-1, the J gene TRBJ2-1; no firm D call. Per the germline V gene, CDR1 is MNHNS and CDR2 is SASEGT. CDR3 length: 13 amino acids. The V gene lost 8 bases and the J gene lost 0 bases, with 8 bases spanning the gap. In nucleotides, the CDR3 is TGTGCCAGCTCCAGGTCCTCCTACAATGAGCAGTTCTTC. Protein product: CASSRSSYNEQFF.

The J gene is TRBJ2-3, the V gene TRBV7-9; D gene uncertain. The germline V gene has CDR1 SEHNR and CDR2 FQNEAQ (reference sequence). This CDR3 has 14 amino acids. V lost 3 bases and J lost 1, with 8 bases in between. Written as DNA, the CDR3 is TGTGCCAGCAGCTTGCACCGAGGCACAGATACGCAGTATTTT. This codes for CASSLHRGTDTQYF.

The J gene is TRBJ1-3, the V gene TRBV6-1; TRBD1 aligns across 9 bases. This CDR3 is built from 14 residues. The V gene's germline CDR1 is MNHNS and CDR2 SASEGT. V dropped 6 bases and J dropped 9; count of bases not matched to a gene: 9. The CDR3, as DNA: TGTGCCAGCAGGGAGACAGGGGGTTTTGTCACCATATATTTT. Protein product: CASRETGGFVTIYF.

This chain joins TRBV4-1 and TRBJ1-3, with 7 bases lining up with TRBD1. Germline V gene lookup returns CDR1 MGHRA and CDR2 YSYEKL. The CDR3 sequence is 14 residues long. The junction had 2 bases not matched to a gene; V was cut back by 2 bases and J by 4 bases. The CDR3 region has the DNA TGCGCCAGCAGCCAAACGGGACAGGGAAACACCATATATTTT. Amino acids: CASSQTGQGNTIYF.

This clone was counted once. The CDR3 sequence: CASSLGLAGTGELFF. Here the CDR3 DNA reads TGTGCCAGCAGCCTCGGACTAGCGGGGACCGGGGAGCTGTTTTTT. The J gene is TRBJ2-2, the V gene TRBV7-9; 12 bases line up with TRBD2. The CDR3 loop spans 15 amino acids. J gave up 5 bases and V 5 bases, and 3 bases lay outside the gene matches. Germline CDR1 and CDR2: SEHNR and FQNEAQ (reference sequence).

V and J are TRBV7-9 and TRBJ2-1; D unclear. Per germline, CDR1 SEHNR and CDR2 FQNEAQ (reference sequence). The V end was cut by 4 bases, the J end by 9 bases, with 13 bases between. This CDR3 contains 13 residues. The CDR3 spells CASSSTVTGEQFF. Written as DNA, the CDR3 is TGTGCCAGCAGCTCTACCGTAACGGGTGAGCAGTTCTTC.

The chain links TRBV19 to TRBJ1-1; D is uncertain. This CDR3 comprises 14 residues. Germline values: CDR1 LNHDA, CDR2 SQIVND (reference sequence). Trimming pared 9 bases from V and 0 bases from J, leaving 14 bases between. The CDR3 nucleotides are TGTGCCAGCCGGGCGGGATATCTGAACACTGAAGCTTTCTTT. As protein: CASRAGYLNTEAFF.

This chain joins TRBV19 and TRBJ1-4, with D possibly matching TRBD1 (5 bases). The CDR3 totals 14 residues. V shed 3 bases and J shed 7 bases, with 12 bases lying between them. Germline CDR1 is LNHDA and CDR2 is SQIVND (reference sequence). The CDR3 region is CASSIGQGSEKLFF. Written as DNA, the CDR3 is TGTGCCAGTAGTATCGGCCAGGGTTCTGAAAAACTGTTTTTT.

The chain couples TRBV19 to TRBJ2-7, with D unclear. Looked up from germline, CDR1 is LNHDA and CDR2 is SQIVND (reference sequence). This CDR3 spans 14 amino acids. Between the trimmed V and J ends, which lost 1 base and 0 bases, there was a span of 7 bases. The CDR3 DNA reads TGTGCCAGTAGTATAGTTGGAGCCTCCTACGAGCAGTACTTC. Encoded protein: CASSIVGASYEQYF.

The chain joins TRBV5-6 to TRBJ1-2, with a tentative D call TRBD1 (6 bases). Trimming shortened V by 3 bases and J by 2 bases, and 11 bases separated the two germline ends. CDR1 and CDR2 from the germline V gene are SGHDT and YYEEEE. The CDR3 has 14 residues. Here the CDR3 DNA reads TGTGCCAGCAGCTATCCCGGACAGAACTATGGCTACACCTTC. Translating gives CASSYPGQNYGYTF.

V is TRBV9 and J is TRBJ1-1, with a weak D call TRBD1 (5 bases). CDR1 is SGDLS and CDR2 is YYNGEE in the germline V gene. The CDR3 is 14 residues long. The V and J ends lost 0 bases and 1 base respectively, with 7 bases between them. CDR3 sequence reads: CASSVAQGNTEAFF. CDR3 bases: TGTGCCAGCAGCGTAGCTCAGGGGAACACTGAAGCTTTCTTT.

This chain joins TRBV7-2 and TRBJ2-7, with TRBD1 matching over 8 bases. This CDR3 region has 16 residues. Looked up from germline, CDR1 is SGHTA and CDR2 is FQGNSA. The J segment lost 5 bases and the V segment lost 1 base, leaving 10 bases of the junction unmatched. For the CDR3, the DNA is TGTGCCAGCAGCTTAGGTCGGAGACAGGGGTTGGACGAGCAGTACTTC. It translates to CASSLGRRQGLDEQYF.

The chain combines TRBV27 with TRBJ1-4; 7 positions agree with TRBD1. Germline V lookup: CDR1 MNHEY, CDR2 SMNVEV (reference sequence). With 7 bases clipped from V and 0 bases from J, the junction kept 14 bases outside the gene matches. The CDR3 is 18 residues long. The CDR3 reads CASTIVGTGDPTNEKLFF. The CDR3 DNA sequence: TGTGCCAGCACCATCGTGGGAACAGGGGATCCAACTAATGAAAAACTGTTTTTT.

The chain carries TRBV11-2 and TRBJ1-5; a weak D match, TRBD1 (5 bases). V lost 5 bases and J 4 bases, leaving 15 bases between the germline ends. From germline, CDR1 is SGHAT and CDR2 FQNNGV. This CDR3 is 15 amino acids long. CDR3 protein: CASSQGGERNQPQHF. DNA of the CDR3: TGTGCCAGCAGCCAGGGCGGGGAGAGGAATCAGCCCCAGCATTTT. The full variable domain, rest sourced from reference TRBV11-2 and TRBJ1-5, is EAGVAQSPRYKIIEKRQSVAFWCNPISGHATLYWYQQILGQGPKLLIQFQNNGVVDDSQLPKDRFSAERLKGVDSTLKIQPAKLEDSAVYLCASSQGGERNQPQHFGDGTRLSIL.

V usage is TRBV30 and J usage is TRBJ1-3; no firm D call. Germline values: CDR1 GTSNPN, CDR2 SVGIG (reference sequence). V lost 7 bases and J 4 bases, leaving 8 bases between the germline ends. This CDR3 has 11 residues. CDR3 sequence reads: CASGGGNTIYF. For the CDR3, the DNA is TGTGCCTCTGGTGGCGGAAACACCATATATTTT.